This TCR beta chain was documented in a study of blood T cell repertoires in COVID-19. Study information: Italy, Spain and the United States were the sources of the convalescent and acute COVID-19 samples. PBMCs, B-cell-depleted T cells, or T cells provided the cDNA or gDNA that made up the material.

In the authors' methods: Nucleated cell counts were estimated from reference gene primer amplification. Sequencing was performed with immunoSEQ multiplex PCR; in TCRdb, only in-frame clones are kept and a portion is missing. V and J calls plus clone size are reproduced from that table; the DNA served to infer D and trimming. The sample holds tens of thousands of clones, roughly 80% seen once. V shed 5 bases and J shed 2 bases, with 9 bases lying between them. CDR1 is LNHDA, CDR2 SQIVND, per germline (reference sequence). The CDR3 has 13 residues. The chain combines TRBV19 with TRBJ2-5, with D unresolved. This receptor was obtained from a woman aged 80 or over with active or convalescent COVID-19. Material for sequencing was peripheral blood. CDR3 nucleotides: TGTGCCAGTAGTGGGCAGGAACAAGAGACCCAGTACTTC. Translated: CASSGQEQETQYF.